The 20 T cell receptor beta chains presented below share a single source sample, sequenced in a study of post-analysis software for immune sequencing data. Study-level findings and limits: Several TRBV segments, TRBV5-6, TRBV5-1 and TRBV20-1 among them, were found more frequent in patients than controls.

These TCRs are of unknown antigen specificity. Unique molecular identifiers were present in the TCR beta cDNA libraries. Each CDR3 protein gets one entry after TCRdb re-called the PCR reads with MiXCR. The sample lists roughly 430,000 distinct CDR3 sequences, 39% occurring once. Sequenced: blood. These receptors originate from a girl aged 2-15 years with multiple sclerosis.

This chain uses TRBV20-1 with TRBJ1-1, with 7 bases that match TRBD1. The ends lost 1 base at V and 1 base at J; junction bases unmatched: 9. Germline V CDR1 and CDR2: DFQATT, SNEGSKA (reference sequence). This CDR3 has 16 residues. In DNA form, the CDR3 reads TGCAGTGCTAGAGTCCTCCGGGACAGACAGAACACTGAAGCTTTCTTT. It encodes CSARVLRDRQNTEAFF.

This clonotype was seen a handful of times. The gene calls are TRBV7-9 and TRBJ2-1, with 7 bases that match TRBD1. Germline CDR1 SEHNR, CDR2 FQNEAQ (reference sequence). After removal of 4 bases from V and 6 bases from J, the junction contained 6 bases not matched to a gene. CDR3 length: 14 amino acids. The DNA for the CDR3 is TGTGCCAGCAGCTCAGACAGGGATGCCAATGAGCAGTTCTTC. This encodes CASSSDRDANEQFF.

Only a few counts were recorded for this clonotype. The chain joins TRBV7-2 to TRBJ1-4; a possible D gene is TRBD1 (6 bases). This CDR3 contains 16 residues. V was pared by 2 bases and J by 4 bases, with 14 bases between. The germline gives CDR1 SGHTA, CDR2 FQGNSA. CDR3 nucleotides: TGTGCCAGCAGCTTACACGGGGGGCAGAATAATGAAAAACTGTTTTTT. Its protein is CASSLHGGQNNEKLFF.

This clonotype was observed at least ten times. CDR3: CASSLDSNTEAFF. CDR3 nucleotides: TGTGCCAGCAGCTTGGACAGCAACACTGAAGCTTTCTTT. This chain uses TRBV5-6 with TRBJ1-1; D is undetermined. Trimming left V 0 bases short and J 2 bases short, with 5 bases between. CDR1 and CDR2 from the germline V gene are SGHDT and YYEEEE. The CDR3 runs to 13 residues. Full variable domain (outside the CDR3, taken from reference TRBV5-6 and TRBJ1-1): DAGVTQSPTHLIKTRGQQVTLRCSPKSGHDTVSWYQQALGQGPQFIFQYYEEEERQRGNFPDRFSGHQFPNYSSELNVNALLLGDSALYLCASSLDSNTEAFFGQGTRLTVV.

This clonotype was counted ten times or more. This chain connects TRBV4-2 to TRBJ2-1; 9 nucleotides match TRBD2. The V and J ends lost 4 bases and 8 bases, in that order; junction bases with no gene match: 21. Germline CDR1 is LGHNA and CDR2 is YNFKEQ. The CDR3 totals 19 residues. The CDR3: CASSLTLIRSSGINDEQFF. CDR3 bases: TGTGCCAGCAGCCTAACTTTGATACGGTCTAGCGGGATTAACGATGAGCAGTTCTTC.

The chain combines TRBV7-9 with TRBJ2-5, with a possible D match to TRBD1 (6 bases). The tail of the sequence fits TRBJ2-7 better, so the J call may be wrong. This CDR3 is 15 amino acids long. The germline V gene encodes CDR1 SEHNR and CDR2 FQNEAQ (reference sequence). CDR3 nucleotides: TGTGCCAGCAGCTCCCTTCGGACAGCCGTCTACGAGCAGTACTTC. Translating gives CASSSLRTAVYEQYF.

The chain couples TRBV6-2 or TRBV6-3 to TRBJ2-1; TRBD2 agrees at 12 bases. Germline assignment: CDR1 MNHEY and CDR2 SVGEGT. The CDR3 runs to 14 residues. J was trimmed by 8 bases and V by 6 bases; bases with no gene match: 5. The CDR3 DNA sequence: TGTGCCAGCAGGACTAGCGGGAGAGGGGATGAGCAGTTCTTC. Translating gives CASRTSGRGDEQFF.

This chain joins TRBV4-3 and TRBJ2-5; D is possibly TRBD1 (6 bases). Per the germline V gene, CDR1 is LGHNA and CDR2 is YSLEER. There are 16 residues in the CDR3. The V and J ends lost 0 bases and 2 bases respectively, with 13 bases between them. This chain's CDR3 is CASSQDMGQGQETQYF. The CDR3, as DNA: TGCGCCAGCAGCCAAGATATGGGCCAGGGGCAAGAGACCCAGTACTTC.

The chain carries TRBV28 and TRBJ2-4; possibly TRBD1 for D (5 bases). The J call may be faulty, since TRBJ2-7 better matches the DNA end. Germline V lookup: CDR1 MDHEN, CDR2 SYDVKM. The CDR3 spans 16 residues. In nucleotides, the CDR3 is TGTGCCAGCAGAGGGTCGTCGGCAGGGAAGGAGTACGAGCAGTACTTC. Translating it yields CASRGSSAGKEYEQYF.

This clonotype was recorded a few times. The chain joins TRBV4-2 to TRBJ2-7; D tentatively reads TRBD1 or TRBD2 (5 bases each). Trimming took 0 bases from V and 0 from J, leaving 12 bases between them. In germline, CDR1 is LGHNA, CDR2 YNFKEQ. The CDR3 is 16 amino acids. CDR3 bases: TGTGCCAGCAGCCAAGAAGGGACGTCCAGCTCCTACGAGCAGTACTTC. The encoded protein is CASSQEGTSSSYEQYF.

This clonotype was detected ten times or more. This chain uses TRBV12-3 or TRBV12-4 with TRBJ2-1; D is undetermined. The CDR3 contains 13 residues. Trimming removed 3 bases at V and 4 bases at J, with 7 bases between. The CDR3 sequence is CASSLQEYNEQFF. CDR3 DNA sequence: TGTGCCAGCAGTTTGCAGGAGTACAATGAGCAGTTCTTC.

The sample holds a few counts of this clonotype. The V gene is TRBV6-5, the J gene TRBJ2-7; 10 bases fit TRBD1. The CDR3 length is 16 residues. CDR1 is MNHEY, CDR2 SVGAGI, per germline. Germline trimming cut 0 bases from V and 1 base from J; bases unmatched to any gene: 3. The CDR3 region is CASSYSGQGLSYEQYF. CDR3 coding DNA: TGTGCCAGCAGTTACTCGGGACAGGGGCTATCCTACGAGCAGTACTTC.

Concerning this clonotype: At one end the junction does not follow the germline gene, possibly because of a read error. The chain is built from TRBV7-2 and TRBJ2-5; 7 bases map to TRBD2. Germline CDR1 reads SGHTA; CDR2 reads FQGNSA. The CDR3 is 15 residues long. The CDR3 nucleotides are TGTGCCAGCAGCTTAGTAGCGGGCTGGGAAGAGGCCCAGTACTTC. Translated, it gives CASSLVAGWEEAQYF.

The V and J genes are TRBV7-9 and TRBJ2-7, with D unclear. Trimming removed 2 bases at V and 4 bases at J, with 18 bases between. Germline lookup yields CDR1 SEHNR and CDR2 FQNEAQ (reference sequence). The CDR3 covers 16 residues. CDR3 sequence (DNA): TGTGCCAGCAGCTTAAGGATAGGTAACAGAATATACGAGCAGTACTTC. Its translation: CASSLRIGNRIYEQYF.

This clonotype was recorded at least ten times. V and J are TRBV5-5 and TRBJ1-1, with D perhaps TRBD1 (6 bases). V shed 0 bases and J shed 0 bases, with 15 bases lying between them. This CDR3 contains 17 residues. Germline loops: CDR1 SGHKS, CDR2 YYEKEE (reference sequence). This CDR3 reads CASSLGPQGFMNTEAFF. The CDR3 coding sequence is TGTGCCAGCAGCTTGGGGCCCCAGGGGTTCATGAACACTGAAGCTTTCTTT.

The V gene is TRBV2, the J gene TRBJ2-5; weak D call: TRBD2 (6 bases). The CDR3 extends over 17 amino acids. The germline V gene encodes CDR1 SNHLY and CDR2 FYNNEI. The V end lost 3 bases, the J end lost 0 bases, and 17 bases lay between the germline ends. In nucleotides, the CDR3 is TGTGCCAGCAGTGAGTTTCCCCTAGCGACAAACCAAGAGACCCAGTACTTC. It codes for CASSEFPLATNQETQYF.

The chain has TRBV12-3 or TRBV12-4 and TRBJ2-6, with 7 bases lining up with TRBD1. The CDR3 is 20 residues long. V shed 5 bases, J shed 2 bases, and the junction held 18 bases outside the gene matches. The CDR3 reads CASSLPEGYRGAAGANVLTF. CDR3 sequence (DNA): TGTGCCAGCAGTCTCCCAGAGGGCTACAGGGGAGCGGCTGGGGCCAACGTCCTGACTTTC.

The chain joins TRBV4-3 to TRBJ1-1; D might be TRBD1 (6 bases). V was clipped by 0 bases and J by 4 bases, with 9 bases between them. In germline, CDR1 is LGHNA, CDR2 YSLEER. The CDR3 sequence is 14 residues long. The CDR3 DNA is TGCGCCAGCAGCCAAGATCTAGGGGGCACTGAAGCTTTCTTT. Encoded protein: CASSQDLGGTEAFF.

In this sample, this clonotype turned up a few times. V gene TRBV4-1 combines with J gene TRBJ2-7; tentative D call: TRBD1 (5 bases). Trimming shortened V by 5 bases and J by 1 base, and 9 bases separated the two germline ends. The CDR3 has 13 amino acids. Per germline, CDR1 MGHRA and CDR2 YSYEKL. The CDR3 reads CASSGAASYEQYF. Written as DNA, the CDR3 is TGCGCCAGCAGCGGGGCAGCATCCTACGAGCAGTACTTC.

This chain connects TRBV28 to TRBJ2-1; 14 nucleotides agree with TRBD2. The CDR3 loop spans 23 amino acids. Germline CDR1 and CDR2: MDHEN and SYDVKM. With V trimmed by 2 bases and J by 8 bases, 26 bases remained unmatched. The CDR3 DNA reads as TGTGCCAGCAGTTTAGAATCCGGGACTAGCGGGAGCGAGGGCAATAGCTGGGGCGATGAGCAGTTCTTC. It codes for CASSLESGTSGSEGNSWGDEQFF.